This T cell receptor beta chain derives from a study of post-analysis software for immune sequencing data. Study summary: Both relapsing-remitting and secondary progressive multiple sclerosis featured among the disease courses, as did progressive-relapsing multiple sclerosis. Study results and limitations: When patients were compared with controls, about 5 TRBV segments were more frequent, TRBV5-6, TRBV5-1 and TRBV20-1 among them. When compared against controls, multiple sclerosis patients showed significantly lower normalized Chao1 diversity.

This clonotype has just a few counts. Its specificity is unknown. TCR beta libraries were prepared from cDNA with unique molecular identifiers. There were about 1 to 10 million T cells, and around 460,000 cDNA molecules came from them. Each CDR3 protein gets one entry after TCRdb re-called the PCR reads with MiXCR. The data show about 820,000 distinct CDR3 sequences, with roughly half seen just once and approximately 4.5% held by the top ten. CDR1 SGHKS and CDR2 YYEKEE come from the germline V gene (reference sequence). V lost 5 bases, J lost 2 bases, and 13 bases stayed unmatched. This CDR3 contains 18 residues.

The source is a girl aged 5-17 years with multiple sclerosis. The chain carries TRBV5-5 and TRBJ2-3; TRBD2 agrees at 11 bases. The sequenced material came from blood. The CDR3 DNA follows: TGTGCCAGCAGTTCTCAGGCGGGACTAGCGGTTAACACAGATACGCAGTATTTT. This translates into CASSSQAGLAVNTDTQYF.